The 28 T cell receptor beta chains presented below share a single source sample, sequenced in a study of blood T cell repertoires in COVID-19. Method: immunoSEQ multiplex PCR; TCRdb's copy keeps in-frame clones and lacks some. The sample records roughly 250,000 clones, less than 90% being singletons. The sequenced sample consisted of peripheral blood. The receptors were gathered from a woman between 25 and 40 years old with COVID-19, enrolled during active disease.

CDR3 in amino acids: CASILGQNTGELFF. DNA of the CDR3: TGTGCCAGCATCCTGGGGCAGAACACCGGGGAGCTGTTTTTT. The chain uses TRBV28 and TRBJ2-2; possibly TRBD1 for D (5 bases). Per the germline V gene, CDR1 is MDHEN and CDR2 is SYDVKM. The CDR3 length is 14 residues. Trimming left V 7 bases short and J 1 base short, with 10 bases between.

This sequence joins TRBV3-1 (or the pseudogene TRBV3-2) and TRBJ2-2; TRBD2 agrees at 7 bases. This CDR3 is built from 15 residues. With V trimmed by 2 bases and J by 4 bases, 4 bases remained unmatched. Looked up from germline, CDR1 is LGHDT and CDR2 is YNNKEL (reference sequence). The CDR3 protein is CASSQPSGGTGELFF. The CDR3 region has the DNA TGTGCCAGCAGCCAACCTAGCGGAGGCACCGGGGAGCTGTTTTTT.

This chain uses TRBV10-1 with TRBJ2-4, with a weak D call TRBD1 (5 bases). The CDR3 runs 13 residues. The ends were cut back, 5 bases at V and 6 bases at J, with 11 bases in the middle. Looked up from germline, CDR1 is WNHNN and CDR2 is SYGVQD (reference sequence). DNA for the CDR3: TGCGCCAGCAGTAGGGGCGCAGGAAACATTCAGTACTTC. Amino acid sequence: CASSRGAGNIQYF.

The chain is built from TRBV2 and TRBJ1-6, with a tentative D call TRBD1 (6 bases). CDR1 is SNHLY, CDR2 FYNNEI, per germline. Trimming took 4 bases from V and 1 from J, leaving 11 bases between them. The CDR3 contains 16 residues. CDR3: CASSARQGSYNSPLHF. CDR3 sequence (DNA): TGTGCCAGCAGTGCCCGCCAGGGGTCCTATAATTCACCCCTCCACTTT.

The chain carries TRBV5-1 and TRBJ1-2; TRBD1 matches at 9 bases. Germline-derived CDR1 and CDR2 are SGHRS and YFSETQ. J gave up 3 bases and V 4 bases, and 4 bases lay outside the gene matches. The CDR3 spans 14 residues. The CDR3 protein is CASSPTGGDYGYTF. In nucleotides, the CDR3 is TGCGCCAGCAGCCCAACAGGGGGCGACTATGGCTACACCTTC. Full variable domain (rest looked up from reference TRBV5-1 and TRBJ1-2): KAGVTQTPRYLIKTRGQQVTLSCSPISGHRSVSWYQQTPGQGLQFLFEYFSETQRNKGNFPGRFSGRQFSNSRSEMNVSTLELGDSALYLCASSPTGGDYGYTFGSGTRLTVV.

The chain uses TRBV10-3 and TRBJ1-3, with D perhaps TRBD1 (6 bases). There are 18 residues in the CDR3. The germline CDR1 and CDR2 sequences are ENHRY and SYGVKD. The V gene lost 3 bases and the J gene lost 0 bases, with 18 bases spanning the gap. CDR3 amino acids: CAISDSLPQGPSGNTIYF. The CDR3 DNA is TGTGCCATCAGTGATTCTTTGCCACAGGGTCCCTCTGGAAACACCATATATTTT.

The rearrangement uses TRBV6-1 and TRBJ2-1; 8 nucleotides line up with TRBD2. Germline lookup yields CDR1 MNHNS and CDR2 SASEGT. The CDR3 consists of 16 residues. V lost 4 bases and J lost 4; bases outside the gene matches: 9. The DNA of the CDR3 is TGTGCCAGCAGTGTGGGTTTTAGCGGGGTTTACAATGAGCAGTTCTTC. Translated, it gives CASSVGFSGVYNEQFF.

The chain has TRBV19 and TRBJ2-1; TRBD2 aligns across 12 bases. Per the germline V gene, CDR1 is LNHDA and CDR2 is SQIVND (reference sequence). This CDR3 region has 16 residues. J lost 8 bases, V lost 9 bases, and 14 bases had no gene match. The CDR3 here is CASPRLAGAITDEQFF. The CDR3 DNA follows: TGTGCCAGCCCAAGACTAGCGGGGGCCATTACCGATGAGCAGTTCTTC.

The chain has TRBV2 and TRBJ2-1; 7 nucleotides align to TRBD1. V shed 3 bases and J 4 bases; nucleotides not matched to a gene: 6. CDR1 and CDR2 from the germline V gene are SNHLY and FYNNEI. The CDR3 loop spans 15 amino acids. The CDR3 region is CASSERQGPYNEQFF. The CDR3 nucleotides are TGTGCCAGCAGTGAGAGACAGGGACCTTACAATGAGCAGTTCTTC.

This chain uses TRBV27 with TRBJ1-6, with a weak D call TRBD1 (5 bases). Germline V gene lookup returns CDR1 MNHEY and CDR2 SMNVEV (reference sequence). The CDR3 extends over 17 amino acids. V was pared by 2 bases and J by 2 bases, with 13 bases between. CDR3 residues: CASSLDTGGAYNSPLHF. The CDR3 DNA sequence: TGTGCCAGCAGTTTAGATACAGGAGGGGCCTATAATTCACCCCTCCACTTT.

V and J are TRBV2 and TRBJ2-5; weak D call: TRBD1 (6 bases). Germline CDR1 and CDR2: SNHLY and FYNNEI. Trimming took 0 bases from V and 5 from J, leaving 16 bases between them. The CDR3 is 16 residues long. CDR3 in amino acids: CASSEATGDSWETQYF. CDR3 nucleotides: TGTGCCAGCAGTGAAGCGACAGGCGACAGTTGGGAGACCCAGTACTTC.

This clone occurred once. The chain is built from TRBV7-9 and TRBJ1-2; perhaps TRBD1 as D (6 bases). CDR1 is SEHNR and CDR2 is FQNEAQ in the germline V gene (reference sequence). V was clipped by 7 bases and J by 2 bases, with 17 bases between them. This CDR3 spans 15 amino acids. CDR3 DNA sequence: TGTGCCAGCAACCGACAGACAGGAGAAAACTATGGCTACACCTTC. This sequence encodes CASNRQTGENYGYTF. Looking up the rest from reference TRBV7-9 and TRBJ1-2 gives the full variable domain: DTGVSQNPRHKITKRGQNVTFRCDPISEHNRLYWYRQTLGQGPEFLTYFQNEAQLEKSRLLSDRFSAERPKGSFSTLEIQRTEQGDSAMYLCASNRQTGENYGYTFGSGTRLTVV.

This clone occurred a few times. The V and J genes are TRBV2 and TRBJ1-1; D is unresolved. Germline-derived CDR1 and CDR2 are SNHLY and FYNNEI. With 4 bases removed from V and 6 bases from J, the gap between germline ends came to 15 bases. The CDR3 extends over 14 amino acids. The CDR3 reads CASSARFQEAEAFF. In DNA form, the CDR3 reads TGTGCCAGCAGTGCCAGGTTCCAGGAGGCTGAAGCTTTCTTT.

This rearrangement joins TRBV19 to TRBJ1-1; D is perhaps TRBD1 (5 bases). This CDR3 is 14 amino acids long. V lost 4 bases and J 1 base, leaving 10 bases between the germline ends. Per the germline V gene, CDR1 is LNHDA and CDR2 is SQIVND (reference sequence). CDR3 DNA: TGTGCCAGTAGTACACAGGTATCGAACACTGAAGCTTTCTTT. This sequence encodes CASSTQVSNTEAFF.

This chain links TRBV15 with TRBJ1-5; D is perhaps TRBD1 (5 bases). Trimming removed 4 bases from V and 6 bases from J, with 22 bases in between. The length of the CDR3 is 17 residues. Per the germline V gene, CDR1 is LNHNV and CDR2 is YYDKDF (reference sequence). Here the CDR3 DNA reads TGTGCCACCAGCACCAGTTGGGGCAGAGGATTTGGTCAGCCCCAGCATTTT. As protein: CATSTSWGRGFGQPQHF.

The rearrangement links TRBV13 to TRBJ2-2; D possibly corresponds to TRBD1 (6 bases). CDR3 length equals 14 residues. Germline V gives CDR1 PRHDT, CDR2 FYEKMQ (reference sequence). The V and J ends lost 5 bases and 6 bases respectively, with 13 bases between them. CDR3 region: CASSTGQTSGELFF. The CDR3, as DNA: TGTGCCAGCAGCACCGGACAGACATCCGGGGAGCTGTTTTTT. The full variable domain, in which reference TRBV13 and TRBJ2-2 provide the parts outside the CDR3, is AAGVIQSPRHLIKEKRETATLKCYPIPRHDTVYWYQQGPGQDPQFLISFYEKMQSDKGSIPDRFSAQQFSDYHSELNMSSLELGDSALYFCASSTGQTSGELFFGEGSRLTVL.

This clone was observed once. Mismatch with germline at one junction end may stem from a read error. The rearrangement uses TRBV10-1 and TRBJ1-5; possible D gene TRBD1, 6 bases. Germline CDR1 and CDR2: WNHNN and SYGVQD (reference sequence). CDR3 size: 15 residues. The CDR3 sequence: CASTDPDRTLHPWYF. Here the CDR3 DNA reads TGCGCCAGCACCGATCCGGACAGAACTCTCCATCCTTGGTATTTT.

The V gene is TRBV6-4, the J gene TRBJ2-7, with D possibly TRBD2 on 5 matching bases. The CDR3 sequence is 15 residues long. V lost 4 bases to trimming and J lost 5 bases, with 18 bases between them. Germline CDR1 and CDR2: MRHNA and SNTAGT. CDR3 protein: CASSASHSGLNEQYF. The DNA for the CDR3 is TGTGCCAGCAGTGCCTCCCACTCCGGACTCAACGAGCAGTACTTC.

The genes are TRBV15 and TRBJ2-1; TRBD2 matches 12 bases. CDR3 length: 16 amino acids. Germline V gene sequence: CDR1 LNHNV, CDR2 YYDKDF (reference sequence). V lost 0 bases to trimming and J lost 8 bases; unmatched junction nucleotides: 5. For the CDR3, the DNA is TGTGCCACCAGCAGAGAACCGACTAGCGGGGGCGATGAGCAGTTCTTC. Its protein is CATSREPTSGGDEQFF.

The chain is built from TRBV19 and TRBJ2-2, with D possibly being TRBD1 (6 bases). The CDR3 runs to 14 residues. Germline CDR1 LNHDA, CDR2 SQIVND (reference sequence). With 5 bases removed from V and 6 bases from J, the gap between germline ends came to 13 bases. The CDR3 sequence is CASSARGSAGELFF. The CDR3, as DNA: TGTGCCAGTAGTGCCAGGGGAAGCGCCGGGGAGCTGTTTTTT.

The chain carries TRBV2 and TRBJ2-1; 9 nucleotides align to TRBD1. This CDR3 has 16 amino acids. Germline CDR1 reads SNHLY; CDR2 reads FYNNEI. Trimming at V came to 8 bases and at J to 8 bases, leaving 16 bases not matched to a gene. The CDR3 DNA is TGTGCCAGCCATCAAGAGCGGGGACAGGGCGGTGATGAGCAGTTCTTC. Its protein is CASHQERGQGGDEQFF.

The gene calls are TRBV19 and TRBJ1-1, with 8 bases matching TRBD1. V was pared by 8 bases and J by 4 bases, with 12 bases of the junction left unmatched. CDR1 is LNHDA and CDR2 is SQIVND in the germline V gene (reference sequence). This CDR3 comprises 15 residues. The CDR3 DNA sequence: TGTGCCAGTTCAACCTCCAGGGGGCGCGGCACTGAAGCTTTCTTT. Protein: CASSTSRGRGTEAFF. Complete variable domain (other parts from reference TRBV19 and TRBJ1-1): DGGITQSPKYLFRKEGQNVTLSCEQNLNHDAMYWYRQDPGQGLRLIYYSQIVNDFQKGDIAEGYSVSREKKESFPLTVTSAQKNPTAFYLCASSTSRGRGTEAFFGQGTRLTVV.

CDR3 protein: CASSYSEEQGNEQFF. The CDR3 region has the DNA TGTGCCAGCAGTTATTCGGAGGAACAGGGGAATGAGCAGTTCTTC. This chain connects TRBV6-2 or TRBV6-3 to TRBJ2-1, with 7 bases lining up with TRBD1. Germline values: CDR1 MNHEY, CDR2 SVGEGT. This CDR3 region has 15 residues. V was clipped by 3 bases and J by 7 bases; unmatched bases: 9.

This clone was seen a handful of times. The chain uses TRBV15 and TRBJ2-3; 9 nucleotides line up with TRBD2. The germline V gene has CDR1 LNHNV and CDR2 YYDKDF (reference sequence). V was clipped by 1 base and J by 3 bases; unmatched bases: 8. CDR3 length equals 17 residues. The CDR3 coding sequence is TGTGCCACCAGCAGAGGGCCTAGCGGGGATTGGACAGATACGCAGTATTTT. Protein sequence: CATSRGPSGDWTDTQYF.

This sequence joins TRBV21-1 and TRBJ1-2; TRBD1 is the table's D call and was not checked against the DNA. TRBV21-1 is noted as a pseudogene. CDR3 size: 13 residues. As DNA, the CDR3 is TGTGCCAGCAGCAATGCCCCGTTCGAAAGGGGCACCTTC. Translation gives CASSNAPFERGTF.

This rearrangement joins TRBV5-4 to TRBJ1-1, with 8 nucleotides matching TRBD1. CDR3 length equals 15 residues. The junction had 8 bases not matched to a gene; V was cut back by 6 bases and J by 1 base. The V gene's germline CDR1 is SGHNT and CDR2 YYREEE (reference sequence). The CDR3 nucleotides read TGTGCCAGCAACCGACAGGGGCAAGCGAACACTGAAGCTTTCTTT. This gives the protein CASNRQGQANTEAFF.

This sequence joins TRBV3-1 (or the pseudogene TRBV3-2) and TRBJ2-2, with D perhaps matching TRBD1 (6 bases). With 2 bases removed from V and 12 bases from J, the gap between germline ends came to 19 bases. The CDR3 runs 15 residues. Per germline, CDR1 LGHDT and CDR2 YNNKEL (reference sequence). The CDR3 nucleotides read TGTGCCAGCAGCCAATCTGACAGGAGGTCGGGAAAGCTGTTTTTT. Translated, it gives CASSQSDRRSGKLFF.

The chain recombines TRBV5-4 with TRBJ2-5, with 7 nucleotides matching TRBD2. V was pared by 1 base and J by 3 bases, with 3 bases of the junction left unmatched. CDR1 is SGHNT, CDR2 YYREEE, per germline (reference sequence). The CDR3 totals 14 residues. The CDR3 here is CASSLWLAEETQYF. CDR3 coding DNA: TGTGCCAGCAGCTTGTGGCTAGCGGAAGAGACCCAGTACTTC.